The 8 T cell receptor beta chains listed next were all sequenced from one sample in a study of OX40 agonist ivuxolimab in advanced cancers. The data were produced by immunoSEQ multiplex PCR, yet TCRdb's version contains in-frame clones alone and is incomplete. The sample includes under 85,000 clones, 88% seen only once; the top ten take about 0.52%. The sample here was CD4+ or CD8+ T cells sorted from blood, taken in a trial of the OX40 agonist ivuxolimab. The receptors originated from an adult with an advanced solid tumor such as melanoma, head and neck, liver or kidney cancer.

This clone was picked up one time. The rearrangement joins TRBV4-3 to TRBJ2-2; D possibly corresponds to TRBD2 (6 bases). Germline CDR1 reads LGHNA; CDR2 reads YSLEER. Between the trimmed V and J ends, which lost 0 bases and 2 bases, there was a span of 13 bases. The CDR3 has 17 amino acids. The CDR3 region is CASSQDTGRINTGELFF. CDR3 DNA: TGCGCCAGCAGCCAAGATACGGGGAGGATAAACACCGGGGAGCTGTTTTTT.

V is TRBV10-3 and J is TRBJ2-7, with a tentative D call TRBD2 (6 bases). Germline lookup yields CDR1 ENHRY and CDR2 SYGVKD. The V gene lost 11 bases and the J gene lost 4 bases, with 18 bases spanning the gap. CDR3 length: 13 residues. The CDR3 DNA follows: TGTGCCGCCTACGGAGGCGGGGCTTACGAGCAGTACTTC. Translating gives CAAYGGGAYEQYF.

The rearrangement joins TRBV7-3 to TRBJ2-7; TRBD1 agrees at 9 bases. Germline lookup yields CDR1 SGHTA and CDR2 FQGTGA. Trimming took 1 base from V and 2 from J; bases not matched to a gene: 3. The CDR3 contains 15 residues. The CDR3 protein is CASSLRGQGPYEQYF. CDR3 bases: TGTGCCAGCAGCTTAAGGGGACAGGGCCCCTACGAGCAGTACTTC.

The CDR3: CASSVDQDQPQHF. In DNA, the CDR3 is TGTGCCAGCAGCGTAGACCAGGATCAGCCCCAGCATTTT. The chain joins TRBV9 to TRBJ1-5; D is undetermined. The V end lost 0 bases, the J end lost 5 bases, and 6 bases lay between the germline ends. The germline V gene encodes CDR1 SGDLS and CDR2 YYNGEE. The CDR3 sequence is 13 residues long.

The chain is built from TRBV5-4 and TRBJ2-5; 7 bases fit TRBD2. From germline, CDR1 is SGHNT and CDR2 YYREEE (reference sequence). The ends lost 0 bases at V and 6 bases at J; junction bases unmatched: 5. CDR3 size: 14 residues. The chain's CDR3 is CASSLDVGGKTQYF. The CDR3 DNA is TGTGCCAGCAGCTTGGACGTGGGGGGGAAGACCCAGTACTTC.

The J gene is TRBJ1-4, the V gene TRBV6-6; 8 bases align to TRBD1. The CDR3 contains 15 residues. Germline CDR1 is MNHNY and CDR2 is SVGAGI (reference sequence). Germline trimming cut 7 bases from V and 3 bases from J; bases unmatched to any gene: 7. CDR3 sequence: CASTQGGIANEKLFF. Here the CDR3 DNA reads TGTGCCAGCACACAGGGGGGGATAGCTAATGAAAAACTGTTTTTT.

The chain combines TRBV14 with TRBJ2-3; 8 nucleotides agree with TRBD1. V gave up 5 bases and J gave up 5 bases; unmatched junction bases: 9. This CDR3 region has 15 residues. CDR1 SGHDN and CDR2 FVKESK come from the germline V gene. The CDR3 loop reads CASSSTGQGVDTQYF. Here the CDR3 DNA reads TGTGCCAGCAGCTCCACCGGACAGGGTGTAGATACGCAGTATTTT. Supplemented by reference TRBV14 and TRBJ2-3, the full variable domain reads EAGVTQFPSHSVIEKGQTVTLRCDPISGHDNLYWYRRVMGKEIKFLLHFVKESKQDESGMPNNRFLAERTGGTYSTLKVQPAELEDSGVYFCASSSTGQGVDTQYFGPGTRLTVL.

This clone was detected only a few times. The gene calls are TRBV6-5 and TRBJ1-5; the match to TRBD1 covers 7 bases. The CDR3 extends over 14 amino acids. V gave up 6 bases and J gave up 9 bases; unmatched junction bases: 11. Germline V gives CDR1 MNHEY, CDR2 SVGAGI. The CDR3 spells CASSKTGAKSPQHF. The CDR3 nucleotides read TGTGCCAGCAGCAAAACAGGGGCGAAGTCGCCCCAGCATTTT.